The entry below describes one T cell receptor (beta chain). Per the original methods: Estimation of nucleated cell counts relied on the amplification of reference gene primers. Profiling relied on immunoSEQ multiplex PCR, and the TCRdb table lists in-frame clones only, not all of them. V and J calls plus clone size are reproduced from that table; the DNA served to infer D and trimming. The table includes roughly 68,000 clones, about 90% detected once. This sample is drawn from a study of blood T cell repertoires in COVID-19. Turning to the study itself: Samples came from the United States, Italy and Spain, spanning acute and convalescent COVID-19. Sources were T cells, B-cell-depleted T cells, or PBMCs; the material itself was cDNA or gDNA.

Patients in Seattle were enrolled during active infection, then followed longitudinally. Germline CDR1 and CDR2: MDHEN and SYDVKM. This CDR3 region has 16 residues. V lost 7 bases and J lost 6, with 22 bases in between. The rearrangement links TRBV28 to TRBJ2-4; D perhaps matches TRBD2 (6 bases). The sequenced sample consisted of peripheral blood. The source is a woman aged 50 to 60 with COVID-19, enrolled during active disease. The CDR3 DNA reads TGTGCCAGCACTAGAGGAGGGTTTGTCCGGGGAAACATTCAGTACTTC. It is translated as CASTRGGFVRGNIQYF.